This T cell receptor (beta chain) was captured by sequencing in a study of regulatory T cells in long-lasting Graves disease. The V gene lost 3 bases and the J gene lost 9 bases, with 18 bases spanning the gap. This CDR3 has 14 amino acids. The germline V gene encodes CDR1 SQVTM and CDR2 ANQGSEA. Arm-PCR with iRepertoire HTBI primers amplified the CDR3 regions for these TCR beta libraries. One entry per CDR3 protein results from TCRdb running MiXCR on the multiplex PCR reads. Of hundreds of thousands of distinct CDR3 sequences in the sample, roughly 14% were seen once. Concerning this clonotype: Its specificity is unknown.

Regarding the study as a whole: It is possible that accuracy was reduced by the small size of the sample.

The time point: newly diagnosed GD, antithyroid drugs for less than 3 months. With RNA extracted from PBMCs as input, the TCR library was made. Criteria from the American Thyroid Association guidelines were applied to diagnose Graves' disease. This sample also belongs to another study, concerning T cells in Graves' hyperthyroidism and ophthalmopathy. That source adds: Uncontrolled infection, other autoimmune disease, pregnancy and lactation each barred patients from inclusion. Most clonotypes expanded in thyroid above 0.001 were likewise present in blood.

The TCR comes from a man aged 25-40 years with Graves disease. This chain uses TRBV29-1 with TRBJ2-1, with D unresolved. The source material was peripheral blood mononuclear cells (PBMCs), sampled at new diagnosis, from a patient treated with antithyroid drugs. The CDR3 reads CSVEGNLGSSEQFF. DNA of the CDR3: TGCAGCGTTGAGGGGAATCTAGGGTCCAGTGAGCAGTTCTTC.